This entry lists 17 T cell receptor beta chains sequenced from one sample in a study of blood T cell repertoires in COVID-19. TCRdb keeps only in-frame clones here, not all; method: immunoSEQ multiplex PCR. The sample holds about 140,000 clones, around 80% seen once. Sequencing input: PBMCs or T cells enriched from blood (not recorded which). The receptor source for this set is a woman aged 18 to 35 who had been exposed to COVID-19.

The chain carries TRBV7-9 and TRBJ1-4; no clear D. V was pared by 1 base and J by 0 bases, with 6 bases between. Germline CDR1 SEHNR, CDR2 FQNEAQ (reference sequence). This CDR3 contains 15 residues. CDR3 sequence: CASSLEGATNEKLFF. The CDR3 nucleotides read TGTGCCAGCAGCTTAGAGGGAGCAACTAATGAAAAACTGTTTTTT. The variable domain in full, with the rest retrieved from reference TRBV7-9 and TRBJ1-4, is DTGVSQNPRHKITKRGQNVTFRCDPISEHNRLYWYRQTLGQGPEFLTYFQNEAQLEKSRLLSDRFSAERPKGSFSTLEIQRTEQGDSAMYLCASSLEGATNEKLFFGSGTQLSVL.

V and J are TRBV19 and TRBJ1-5, with a tentative D call TRBD1 (6 bases). The germline CDR1 and CDR2 sequences are LNHDA and SQIVND (reference sequence). The V and J ends lost 7 bases and 7 bases respectively, with 14 bases between them. The CDR3 is made up of 13 amino acids. DNA for the CDR3: TGTGCCAGTAACGAAGACAGGAGGCAGCCCCAGCATTTT. Its translation is CASNEDRRQPQHF. The full variable domain, completed using reference TRBV19 and TRBJ1-5, is DGGITQSPKYLFRKEGQNVTLSCEQNLNHDAMYWYRQDPGQGLRLIYYSQIVNDFQKGDIAEGYSVSREKKESFPLTVTSAQKNPTAFYLCASNEDRRQPQHFGDGTRLSIL.

The chain employs TRBV5-1 and TRBJ2-2, with unresolved D. The CDR3 length is 12 residues. Trimming cost V 2 bases and J 6 bases, with 5 bases left between them. Germline V gene lookup returns CDR1 SGHRS and CDR2 YFSETQ. In nucleotides, the CDR3 is TGCGCCAGCAGCTTTTCGGCCGGGGAGCTGTTTTTT. Translating gives CASSFSAGELFF.

The V gene is TRBV9, the J gene TRBJ2-3, with TRBD1 identical over 8 bases. Germline CDR1 reads SGDLS; CDR2 reads YYNGEE. The J segment lost 1 base and the V segment lost 4 bases, leaving 11 bases of the junction unmatched. The CDR3 has 17 amino acids. The CDR3 here is CASSPTVVDRGTDTQYF. As DNA, the CDR3 is TGTGCCAGCAGCCCCACCGTGGTGGACAGGGGCACAGATACGCAGTATTTT.

A remark on this clone: Germline and junction disagree at one end, which may indicate a read error. This chain connects TRBV19 to TRBJ2-3; TRBD2 matches at 10 bases. The CDR3 contains 16 residues. CDR1 LNHDA and CDR2 SQIVND come from the germline V gene (reference sequence). The CDR3 DNA follows: TGTGCCAATAGTATACGAGCGGGAGGGAGCACAGATACGCAGTATTTT. Translation gives CANSIRAGGSTDTQYF.

This clone appeared a single time. This chain connects TRBV6-4 to TRBJ2-2; D is undetermined. V was pared by 0 bases and J by 8 bases, with 7 bases between. This CDR3 has 13 amino acids. Germline V lookup: CDR1 MRHNA, CDR2 SNTAGT. CDR3 region: CASSDSTTGELFF. Written as DNA, the CDR3 is TGTGCCAGCAGTGACTCGACGACAGGGGAGCTGTTTTTT.

The CDR3 loop reads CASSGEGRLSTDTQYF. DNA for the CDR3: TGTGCCAGCAGTGGGGAGGGGCGTCTTAGCACAGATACGCAGTATTTT. This chain joins TRBV2 and TRBJ2-3, with 7 bases fitting TRBD2. CDR1 SNHLY and CDR2 FYNNEI come from the germline V gene. This CDR3 has 16 residues. V shed 4 bases, J shed 0 bases, and the junction held 7 bases outside the gene matches.

This chain joins TRBV10-2 and TRBJ1-3, with 9 bases identical to TRBD1. Germline CDR1 reads WSHSY; CDR2 reads SAAADI. This CDR3 comprises 14 residues. V shed 5 bases and J 2 bases; nucleotides not matched to a gene: 1. This chain's CDR3 is CASSTGGTGNTIYF. The CDR3 nucleotides are TGCGCCAGCAGTACAGGGGGCACTGGAAACACCATATATTTT.

V usage is TRBV7-9 and J usage is TRBJ1-2, with D uncertain. CDR1 is SEHNR and CDR2 is FQNEAQ in the germline V gene (reference sequence). This CDR3 is built from 14 residues. V lost 5 bases and J 8 bases, leaving 18 bases between the germline ends. The CDR3 nucleotides are TGTGCCAGCAGCGAGGGAAGCGCCAAGTGGGGCTACACCTTC. Its translation is CASSEGSAKWGYTF.

The chain couples TRBV3-1 (or the pseudogene TRBV3-2) to TRBJ2-7; maybe TRBD1 (5 bases). Germline loops: CDR1 LGHDT, CDR2 YNNKEL (reference sequence). Trimming took 2 bases from V and 4 from J, leaving 6 bases between them. The CDR3 contains 12 residues. The CDR3: CASSQQGYEQYF. CDR3 nucleotide sequence: TGTGCCAGCAGCCAACAGGGATACGAGCAGTACTTC.

The CDR3 sequence: CASSYGVDRGYGNEQFF. The DNA of the CDR3 is TGTGCCAGCAGTTACGGGGTGGACAGGGGGTACGGCAATGAGCAGTTCTTC. The rearrangement joins TRBV28 to TRBJ2-1; 10 bases match TRBD1. Germline V CDR1 and CDR2: MDHEN, SYDVKM. The J segment lost 6 bases and the V segment lost 4 bases, leaving 12 bases of the junction unmatched. The CDR3 sequence is 17 residues long.

The chain recombines TRBV11-3 with TRBJ2-3; a weak D match, TRBD2 (6 bases). This CDR3 region has 15 residues. Germline V lookup: CDR1 SGHNT, CDR2 YENEEA. Trimming left V 5 bases short and J 1 base short, with 13 bases between. CDR3 in amino acids: CASSPLGTGTDTQYF. DNA for the CDR3: TGTGCCAGCAGCCCCCTCGGGACTGGCACAGATACGCAGTATTTT.

The chain employs TRBV30 and TRBJ1-3, with D unclear. The V and J ends lost 4 bases and 0 bases respectively, with 7 bases between them. The CDR3 has 13 residues. Germline V gene sequence: CDR1 GTSNPN, CDR2 SVGIG (reference sequence). DNA for the CDR3: TGTGCCTGGACAGGCAGCTCTGGAAACACCATATATTTT. It specifies CAWTGSSGNTIYF.

V is TRBV5-1 and J is TRBJ1-4, with D possibly matching TRBD1 (6 bases). Per the germline V gene, CDR1 is SGHRS and CDR2 is YFSETQ. V dropped 4 bases and J dropped 8 bases, with 21 bases sitting between them. This CDR3 spans 16 amino acids. The CDR3 nucleotides read TGCGCCAGCAGCGGGACATCGAGCGAAAAAGGCGAAAAACTGTTTTTT. Its protein product is CASSGTSSEKGEKLFF. The full variable domain, in which reference TRBV5-1 and TRBJ1-4 provide the parts outside the CDR3, is KAGVTQTPRYLIKTRGQQVTLSCSPISGHRSVSWYQQTPGQGLQFLFEYFSETQRNKGNFPGRFSGRQFSNSRSEMNVSTLELGDSALYLCASSGTSSEKGEKLFFGSGTQLSVL.

CDR3 region: CASTTPGGEKLFF. The DNA for the CDR3 is TGTGCCAGCACCACTCCTGGGGGGGAAAAACTGTTTTTT. The chain employs TRBV28 and TRBJ1-4; maybe TRBD1 (5 bases). Germline values: CDR1 MDHEN, CDR2 SYDVKM. This CDR3 spans 13 amino acids. Trimming removed 7 bases from V and 8 bases from J, with 14 bases in between.

The chain is built from TRBV10-3 and TRBJ2-7; 8 bases align to TRBD2. Trimming took 8 bases from V and 7 from J; bases not matched to a gene: 7. The CDR3 has 12 residues. Germline V gene lookup returns CDR1 ENHRY and CDR2 SYGVKD. The CDR3 coding sequence is TGTGCCATCTCGGAAGCGGGAGTGGAGCAGTACTTC. This encodes CAISEAGVEQYF.

The chain carries TRBV11-2 and TRBJ1-5; TRBD1 might be the D (5 bases). The CDR3 is 14 residues long. V lost 5 bases and J lost 3, with 11 bases in between. Per germline, CDR1 SGHAT and CDR2 FQNNGV. This CDR3 reads CASSPTGDNQPQHF. Written as DNA, the CDR3 is TGTGCCAGCAGCCCGACGGGGGACAATCAGCCCCAGCATTTT.